This TCR beta chain came from a study of shared clonotypes between healthy human individuals. TCRdb's table, derived via immunoSEQ multiplex PCR, lists solely in-frame clones and lacks some. Of more than 200,000 clones listed, 65% are singletons. With 5 bases removed from V and 5 bases from J, the gap between germline ends came to 16 bases. This CDR3 spans 15 amino acids. Germline assignment: CDR1 SGHRS and CDR2 YFSETQ. The chain couples TRBV5-1 to TRBJ2-2; D is tentatively TRBD1 or TRBD2 (5 bases each). The sequence was collected from a man aged 25-40 years in good health. The sample consisted of memory CD4+ T cells sorted from blood. Subset of the sample: CD45RA-negative fraction. DNA of the CDR3: TGCGCCAGCAGAGGGGACCCCTTAGTAACCGGGGAGCTGTTTTTT. Amino acids: CASRGDPLVTGELFF.